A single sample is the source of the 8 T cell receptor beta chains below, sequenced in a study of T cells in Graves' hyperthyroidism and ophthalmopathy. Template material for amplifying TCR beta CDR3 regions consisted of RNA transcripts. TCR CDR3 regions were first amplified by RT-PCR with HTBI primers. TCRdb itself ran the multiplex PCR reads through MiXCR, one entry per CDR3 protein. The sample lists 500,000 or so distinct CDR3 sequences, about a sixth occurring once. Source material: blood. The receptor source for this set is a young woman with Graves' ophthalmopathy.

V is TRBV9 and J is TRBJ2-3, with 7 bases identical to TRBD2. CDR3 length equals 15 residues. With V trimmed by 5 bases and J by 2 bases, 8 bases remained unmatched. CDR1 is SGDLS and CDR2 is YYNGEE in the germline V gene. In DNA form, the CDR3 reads TGTGCCAGCAGTTATGGACTAGAGCTCACAGATACGCAGTATTTT. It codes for CASSYGLELTDTQYF.

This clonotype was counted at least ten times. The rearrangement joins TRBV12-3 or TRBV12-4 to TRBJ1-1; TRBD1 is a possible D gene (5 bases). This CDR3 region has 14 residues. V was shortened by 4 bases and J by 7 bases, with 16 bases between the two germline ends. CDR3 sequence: CASSYTGGDLEAFF. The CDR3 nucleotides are TGTGCCAGCAGTTATACAGGCGGCGACCTTGAAGCTTTCTTT.

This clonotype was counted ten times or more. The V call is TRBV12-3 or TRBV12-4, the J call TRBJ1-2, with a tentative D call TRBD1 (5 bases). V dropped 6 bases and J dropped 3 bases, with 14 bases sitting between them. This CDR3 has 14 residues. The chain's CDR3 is CASRSQGRDYGYTF. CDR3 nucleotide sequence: TGTGCCAGCAGGTCTCAGGGAAGGGACTATGGCTACACCTTC.

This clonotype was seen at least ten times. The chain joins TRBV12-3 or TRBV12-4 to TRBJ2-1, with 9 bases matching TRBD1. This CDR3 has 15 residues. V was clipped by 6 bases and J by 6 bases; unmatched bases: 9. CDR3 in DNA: TGTGCCAGCAGCCGGACAGGGGACAATTTCAATGAGCAGTTCTTC. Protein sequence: CASSRTGDNFNEQFF.

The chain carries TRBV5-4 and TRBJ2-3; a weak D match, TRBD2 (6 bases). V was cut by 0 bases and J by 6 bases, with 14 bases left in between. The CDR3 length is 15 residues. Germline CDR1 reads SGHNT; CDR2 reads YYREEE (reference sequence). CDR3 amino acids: CASSLVGGISDTQYF. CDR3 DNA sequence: TGTGCCAGCAGCTTGGTTGGCGGGATATCCGATACGCAGTATTTT.

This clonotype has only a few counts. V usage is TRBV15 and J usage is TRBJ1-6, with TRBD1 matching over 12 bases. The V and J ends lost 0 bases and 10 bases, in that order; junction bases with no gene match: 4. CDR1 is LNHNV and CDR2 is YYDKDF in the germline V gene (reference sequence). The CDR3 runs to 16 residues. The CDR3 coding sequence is TGTGCCACCAGCAGAGACCGCGGGACAGGGGGCTCACCCCTCCACTTT. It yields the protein CATSRDRGTGGSPLHF.

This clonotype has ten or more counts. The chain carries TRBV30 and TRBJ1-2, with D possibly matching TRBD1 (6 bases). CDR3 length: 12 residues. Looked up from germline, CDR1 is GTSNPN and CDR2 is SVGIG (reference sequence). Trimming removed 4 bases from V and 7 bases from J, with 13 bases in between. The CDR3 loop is CAWNEGVVGYTF. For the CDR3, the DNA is TGTGCCTGGAACGAGGGGGTTGTTGGCTACACCTTC.

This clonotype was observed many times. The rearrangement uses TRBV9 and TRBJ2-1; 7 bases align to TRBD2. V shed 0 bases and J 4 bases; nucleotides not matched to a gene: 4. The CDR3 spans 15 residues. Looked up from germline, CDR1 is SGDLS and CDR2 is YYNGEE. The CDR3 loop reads CASSVADGRYNEQFF. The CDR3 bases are TGTGCCAGCAGCGTAGCTGACGGGAGGTACAATGAGCAGTTCTTC.